Sequencing of this T cell receptor (beta chain) was carried out in a study of shared clonotypes between healthy human individuals (dated by TCRdb to the early 2020s). Regarding the research as a whole: The cohort included three men and a couple of women between 18 and 49 years of age. Libraries were prepared and TCR repertoires were sequenced by different laboratories using diverse techniques, in order to increase sequencing depth and limit assay-specific biases. To estimate repertoire size and how much clonotypes are shared between individuals, the study performed deep sequencing of blood TCR repertoires from a few healthy adults. For each donor, CD4 naive and CD4 memory were each given three plates, CD8 naive was given two plates, and CD8 memory was given one plate. Per donor, leukapheresis produced somewhere between about 0.9 and 9.5 billion PBMCs.

Using the deep immunoSEQ assay, multiplex PCR amplified TCR CDR3 regions from genomic DNA. Extracted genomic DNA from each cell subset was spread evenly across all wells of several immunoSEQ 96-well plates, with each plate serving as a replicate. For sorted subsets, 150 to 250 ng of genomic DNA, equivalent to around 31,000 T cell genomes, went into each replicate PCR. The purified libraries were quantified using a Qubit 3.0 fluorometer, sized with a Bioanalyzer 2100, and then quantified again using the KAPA Library Quantification kit. Every immunoSEQ 96-well plate was sequenced on a separate single-read 150-cycle Illumina NextSeq 550 flow cell. The authors' pipeline ran thus. Because only junctional sequences without quality scores were contained in the immunoSEQ output, filtering matching that applied to full-length reads could not be performed. Sequences were annotated with PyIR, a Python wrapper for IgBLAST v1.9, using IMGT germline references to assign V/J genes and CDR3. Reads were filtered out if the reads had weak V/J assignments (E-value above 1e-6), no CDR3, stop codons, out-of-frame junctions, or ambiguous translated residues. V3J clonotypes were defined as sequences sharing an identical inferred V gene, J gene, and CDR3 amino acid sequence. Percentage overlap between repertoires was calculated by dividing the number of shared unique clonotypes by the size of the smaller repertoire. Richness of each repertoire was evaluated using RTK rarefaction, the Chao1 estimator, and Recon v2.1 estimates of unobserved clonotypes. For all TCRbeta clonotypes obtained by the gDNA method from a few donors, generation probabilities were computed with OLGA. TCRdb provides this immuneACCESS table in a form limited to in-frame rearrangements. Some clones are lacking; in checked studies, under half of them reflect an unresolved V gene, and why the rest are absent is not known. The DNA was the basis for D and trimming; V, J and clone size are from that table. The table for this sample lists about 1.1 million clones; around three quarters of them were counted only once. In total, the top ten clones hold over 0.8% of the sample.

V sheds 5 bases and J sheds 5 bases, leaving 15 bases between their ends. Based on the germline V gene, the CDR1 and CDR2 sequences are MDHEN and SYDVKM. The CDR3 holds 14 amino acids from the cysteine to the phenylalanine. CDR3 DNA only is kept here, 42 bases in frame from base 1. Worth noting for this clone: Its antigen has not been determined. There are no base qualities to consult, and no much larger clone falls within one base.

Donors were healthy HIV-negative adults with no recently reported acute infections or vaccinations. All donors were Caucasian adults living in Nashville, Tennessee, USA. CD4+ T cells were enriched by magnetic negative selection; naive cells were then positively selected on CD45RA, and the negative fraction formed the memory subset. Blood was obtained by leukapheresis, after which PBMCs were separated by Ficoll-Histopaque density gradient centrifugation and cryopreserved in liquid nitrogen vapor phase. Analytical flow cytometry was used to check the purity and quantity of every magnetically sorted T cell population. From each sorted fraction, genomic DNA was isolated and quantified by UV absorbance on a Nanodrop 2000c. Overall results and qualifications from the work: Rarefaction of sorted-subset datasets indicated incomplete sequencing despite the large sequencing depth. Pairwise subsampling indicated that sequencing depth was expected to affect the degree of clonotype sharing among donors. Higher generation probabilities were observed for clonotypes shared by all four sorted-subset donors than for non-shared clonotypes. About 5% of naive CD4, 3.5% of naive CD8, about 2.4% of memory CD4, and about 0.4% of memory CD8 clonotypes were shared across several donors. Only blood was sampled, and tissue TCR repertoires likely differ from those in blood. Naive subsets generally had larger estimated clonotype richness than memory subsets. Because the study included a small number of donors, the genetic and exposure-history diversity represented was limited.

The chain couples TRBV28 to TRBJ1-1; perhaps TRBD1 is the D gene, with 5 bases matching. The receptor was isolated from a man younger than 30 in good health. Some clones in this sample may be carry-over from other donors' samples. The sample taken for sequencing was memory CD4+ T cells from PBMCs. According to the study, the label for this sample's cell subset or site signals: CD45RA-negative fraction. In nucleotide form, the sequence is TGTGCCAGCAGTGCCCCGGGGCGAGGGACTGAAGCTTTCTTT. This gives the protein CASSAPGRGTEAFF.